Below are 9 T cell receptor beta chains sequenced from a single sample in a study of T cells expressing NK-cell markers. TCRdb derives one entry per CDR3 protein from the 5' RACE reads, leaving out DNA. Its listing shows a few hundred thousand distinct CDR3 sequences. Sequenced material: blood T cells: a sorted CD56 or NKG2C T cell subset, CD4+ or CD8+ T cells, or bulk PBMC T cells (not recorded which). Receptor source: a man between 18 and 35 years old in good health.

The rearrangement links TRBV5-5 to TRBJ1-1. Germline V gene sequence: CDR1 SGHKS, CDR2 YYEKEE (reference sequence). The CDR3 spans 12 residues. CDR3 in amino acids: CASSHGPAEAFF.

The V call is TRBV12-3 or TRBV12-4, the J call TRBJ2-2; lacking DNA, the TRBD2 call made by TCRdb goes unchecked. The CDR3 spans 16 residues. The CDR3 sequence is CASSSPLLAGAGELFF.

This chain connects TRBV15 to TRBJ2-7; without DNA, the TCRdb call of TRBD1 cannot be checked. Germline CDR1 is LNHNV and CDR2 is YYDKDF (reference sequence). This CDR3 region has 14 residues. CDR3 residues: CATSRGDRASEQYF.

The chain combines TRBV11-2 with TRBJ2-1; TCRdb selects TRBD2, and the lack of DNA leaves this call unchecked. This CDR3 has 13 amino acids. Per the germline V gene, CDR1 is SGHAT and CDR2 is FQNNGV. The CDR3 reads CASSPNAGGEQFF.

The chain combines TRBV20-1 with TRBJ2-3; the TCRdb D gene call, TRBD2, has no DNA to confirm it. The germline gives CDR1 DFQATT, CDR2 SNEGSKA (reference sequence). The CDR3 totals 13 residues. The CDR3 loop is CSATGLAGDTQYF.

The V call is TRBV3-1, the J call TRBJ2-1. Germline CDR1 is LGHDT and CDR2 is YNNKEL (reference sequence). CDR3 length equals 14 residues. The CDR3 here is CASSQDAVYNEQFF.

The V call is TRBV9, the J call TRBJ2-1; TCRdb calls TRBD2, which cannot be checked without DNA. The germline CDR1 and CDR2 sequences are SGDLS and YYNGEE. The CDR3 extends over 14 amino acids. The CDR3 loop reads CASSVPAGLHEQFF.

J is TRBJ2-7 and V is TRBV7-2; absent DNA, TCRdb's TRBD2 call cannot be checked. The CDR3 is 17 residues long. Germline CDR1 reads SGHTA; CDR2 reads FQGNSA. CDR3 sequence reads: CASSLGLAGRISHEQYF.

The chain carries TRBV6-1 and TRBJ2-1; the TRBD1 assignment by TCRdb is unverifiable without DNA. The CDR3 has 16 residues. Germline CDR1 is MNHNS and CDR2 is SASEGT. CDR3 region: CASSRWGTRSYNEQFF.